Listed below are T cell receptor beta chains from one sample, sequenced in a study of T cell repertoires in cytomegalovirus infection. MiXCR was run by TCRdb on the reads, yielding one entry per CDR3 protein. The sample includes about 63,000 distinct CDR3 sequences, over 20% seen only once; the top ten take under 85%. Antigens of these TCRs are unknown. Material: CD8+ T cells from cultured PBMCs, obtained from culture after CMV antigen stimulation. These receptors were collected from a human donor in good health (CMV status not recorded). Some clones in this sample may be carry-over from other donors' samples. Each CDR3 is given with its conserved first and last residue. A D gene is named only where the DNA matches it firmly. Part of the rows lack a size; the others show once, few, many or a class for expanded clones.

V	J	D	size	DNA	CDR3
TRBV12-3/TRBV12-4	TRBJ1-3	TRBD1	NA	TGTGCCAGCAGTTTAGGACAGGGTGGAAACACCATATATTTT	CASSLGQGGNTIYF
TRBV4-3	TRBJ2-3	TRBD1	NA	TGCGCCAGCAGCCAGGATACCGGGACAGGGTCAGATACGCAGTATTTT	CASSQDTGTGSDTQYF
TRBV29-1	TRBJ2-2	TRBD1	NA	TGCAGCGTTAGAGACAGGGGGCTCGAGGAGCTGTTTTTT	CSVRDRGLEELFF
TRBV20-1	TRBJ2-3	TRBD2	few	TGCAGTGCTGTTCCCGGACTAGCCGGCACAGATACGCAGTATTTT	CSAVPGLAGTDTQYF
TRBV7-6	TRBJ1-1	TRBD1	few	TGTGCCAGCACCTTAGGGACAGCCAATGAAGCTTTCTTT	CASTLGTANEAFF
TRBV9	TRBJ1-1	NA	few	TGTGCCAGCAGGAGGGGGGGACGGAACACTGAAGCTTTCTTT	CASRRGGRNTEAFF
TRBV12-3/TRBV12-4	TRBJ2-7	NA	NA	TGTGCCAGCAGTCCCCAGGGGGGGCCCTCCTACGAGCAGTACTTC	CASSPQGGPSYEQYF
TRBV28	TRBJ1-1	NA	NA	TGTGCCAGCACCGCTTACATGAACACTGAAGCTTTCTTT	CASTAYMNTEAFF
TRBV29-1	TRBJ1-2	NA	few	TGCAGCGTCCAAGTTGACCGACCTAACTATGGCTACACCTTC	CSVQVDRPNYGYTF
TRBV4-1	TRBJ1-1	NA	few	TGCGCCAGCAGCCAAACTGTCATGAACACTGAAGCTTTT	CASSQTVMNTEAF
TRBV6-1	TRBJ1-2	NA	few	TGTGCCAGCAGTGAATATTTGGCACCCAACTATGGCTACACCTTC	CASSEYLAPNYGYTF
TRBV2	TRBJ2-3	NA	few	TGTGCCAGCAGTTCTCCTCTATCCTCTGGAGGGACAAGGCCCATATGGGATACGCAGTATTTT	CASSSPLSSGGTRPIWDTQYF
TRBV7-2	TRBJ1-6	NA	few	TGTGCCAGCAGTCCCGACAGGAGAAATTCACCCCTCCACTTT	CASSPDRRNSPLHF
TRBV6-1	TRBJ1-5	NA	NA	TGTGCCAGCAGTGAAGGGAGGGAGGTTCAGCCCCAGCATTTT	CASSEGREVQPQHF
TRBV6-2/TRBV6-3	TRBJ2-7	NA	NA	TGTGCCAGCGCCAGCAGTTACGTGGACAATTTTAGGAACGAGCAGTACTTC	CASASSYVDNFRNEQYF
TRBV4-3	TRBJ1-1	NA	few	TGCGCCAGCAGCCAAAGGGGGGGGAGGAACACTGAAGCTTTCTTT	CASSQRGGRNTEAFF
TRBV20-1	TRBJ1-6	NA	few	TGCAGTGTCCGGCGTAGCTCCTATAATTCACCCCTCCACTTT	CSVRRSSYNSPLHF